The clone carrying this TCR beta chain was seen just once. The CDR3 runs 13 residues. Losses at the gene ends were 8 bases for V and 1 base for J; bases not matched to a gene: 4. Germline V gene sequence: CDR1 GTSNPN, CDR2 SVGIG (reference sequence). The data derive from a study of OX40 agonist ivuxolimab in advanced cancers. Clones were sequenced by immunoSEQ multiplex PCR, and TCRdb holds only the in-frame ones, with some missing. This repertoire shows around 100,000 clones, about 90% found once; its top ten account for approximately 0.16%. This rearrangement joins TRBV30 to TRBJ1-2, with TRBD1 matching 10 bases. This specimen consisted of CD4+ or CD8+ T cells sorted from blood, obtained in a trial of the OX40 agonist ivuxolimab. This TCR came from an adult with an advanced solid tumor such as melanoma, head and neck, liver or kidney cancer. In DNA form, the CDR3 reads TGTGCCGGAGGGGACAGGGGTAACTATGGCTACACCTTC. Encoded protein: CAGGDRGNYGYTF.